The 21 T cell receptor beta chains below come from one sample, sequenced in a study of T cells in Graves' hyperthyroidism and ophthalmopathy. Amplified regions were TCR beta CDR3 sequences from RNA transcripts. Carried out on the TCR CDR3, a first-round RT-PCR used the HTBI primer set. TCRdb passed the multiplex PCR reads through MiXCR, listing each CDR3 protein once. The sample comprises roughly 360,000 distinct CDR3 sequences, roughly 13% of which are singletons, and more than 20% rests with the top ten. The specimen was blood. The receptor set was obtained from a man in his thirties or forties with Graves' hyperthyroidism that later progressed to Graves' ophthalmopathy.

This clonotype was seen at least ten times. This CDR3 is CASSLFRTGPSFMNTEAFF. CDR3 DNA sequence: TGTGCCAGCAGTTTATTCAGAACGGGACCCTCCTTCATGAACACTGAAGCTTTCTTT. The chain combines TRBV28 with TRBJ1-1; D might be TRBD1 (5 bases). The V end was cut by 1 base, the J end by 0 bases, with 21 bases between. CDR1 and CDR2 (germline): MDHEN, SYDVKM. This CDR3 is built from 19 residues. The complete variable domain, with remaining parts taken from reference TRBV28 and TRBJ1-1, reads DVKVTQSSRYLVKRTGEKVFLECVQDMDHENMFWYRQDPGLGLRLIYFSYDVKMKEKGDIPEGYSVSREKKERFSLILESASTNQTSMYLCASSLFRTGPSFMNTEAFFGQGTRLTVV.

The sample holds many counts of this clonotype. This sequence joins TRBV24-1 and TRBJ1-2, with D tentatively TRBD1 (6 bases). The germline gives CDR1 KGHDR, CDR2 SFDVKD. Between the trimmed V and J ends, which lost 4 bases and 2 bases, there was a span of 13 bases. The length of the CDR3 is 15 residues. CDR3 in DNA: TGTGCCACCAGTGACTCCACGGGGGCCAACTATGGCTACACCTTC. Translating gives CATSDSTGANYGYTF.

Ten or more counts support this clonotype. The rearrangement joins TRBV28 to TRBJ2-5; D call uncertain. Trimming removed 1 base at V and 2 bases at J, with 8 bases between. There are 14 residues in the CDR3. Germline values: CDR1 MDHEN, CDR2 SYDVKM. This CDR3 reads CASSLFGQQETQYF. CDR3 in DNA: TGTGCCAGCAGTTTATTTGGTCAGCAAGAGACCCAGTACTTC.

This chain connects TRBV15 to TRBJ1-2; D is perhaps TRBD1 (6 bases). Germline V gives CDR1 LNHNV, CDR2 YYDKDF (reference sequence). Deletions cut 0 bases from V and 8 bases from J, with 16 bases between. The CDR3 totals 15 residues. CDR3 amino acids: CATSRDPGAAGGYTF. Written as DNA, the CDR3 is TGTGCCACCAGCAGAGATCCGGGGGCCGCAGGCGGCTACACCTTC.

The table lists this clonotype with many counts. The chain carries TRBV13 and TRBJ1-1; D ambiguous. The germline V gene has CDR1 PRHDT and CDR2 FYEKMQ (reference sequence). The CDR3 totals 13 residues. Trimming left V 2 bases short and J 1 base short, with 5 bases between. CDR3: CASSLIRNTEAFF. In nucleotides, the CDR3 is TGTGCCAGCAGCTTAATCCGGAACACTGAAGCTTTCTTT.

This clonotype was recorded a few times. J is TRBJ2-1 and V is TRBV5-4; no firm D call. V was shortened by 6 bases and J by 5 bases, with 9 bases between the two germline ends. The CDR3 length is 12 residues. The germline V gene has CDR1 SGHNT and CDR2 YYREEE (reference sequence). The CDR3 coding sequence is TGTGCCAGCACCCGCCAGGACAATGAGCAGTTCTTC. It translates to CASTRQDNEQFF.

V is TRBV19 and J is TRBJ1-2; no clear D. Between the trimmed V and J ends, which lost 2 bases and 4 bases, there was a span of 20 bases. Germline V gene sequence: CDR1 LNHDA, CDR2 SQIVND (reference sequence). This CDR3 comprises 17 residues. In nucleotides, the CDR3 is TGTGCCAGTAGTATAAGGGTCTCGGACGGAACTCCCTATGGCTACACCTTC. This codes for CASSIRVSDGTPYGYTF.

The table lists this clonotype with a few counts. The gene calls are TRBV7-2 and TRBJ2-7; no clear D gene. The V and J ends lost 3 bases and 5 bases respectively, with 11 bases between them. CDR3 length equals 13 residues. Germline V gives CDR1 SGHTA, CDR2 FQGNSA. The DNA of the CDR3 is TGTGCCAGCAGCTTGTGGGGATATAACGAGCAGTACTTC. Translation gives CASSLWGYNEQYF.

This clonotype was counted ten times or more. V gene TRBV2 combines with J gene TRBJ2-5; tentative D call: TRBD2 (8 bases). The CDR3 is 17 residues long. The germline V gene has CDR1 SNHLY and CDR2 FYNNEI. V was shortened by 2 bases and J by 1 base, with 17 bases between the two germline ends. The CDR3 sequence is CASSENRGGGFQETQYF. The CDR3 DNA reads TGTGCCAGCAGTGAAAACAGGGGCGGGGGGTTCCAAGAGACCCAGTACTTC.

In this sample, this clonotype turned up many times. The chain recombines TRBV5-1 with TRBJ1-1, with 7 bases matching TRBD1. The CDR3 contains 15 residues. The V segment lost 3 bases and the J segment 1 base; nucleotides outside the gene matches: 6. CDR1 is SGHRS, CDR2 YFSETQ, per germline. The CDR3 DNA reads TGCGCCAGCAGCTCTGAGGGGGCTGGGAACACTGAAGCTTTCTTT. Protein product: CASSSEGAGNTEAFF. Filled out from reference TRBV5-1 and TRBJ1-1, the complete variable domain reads KAGVTQTPRYLIKTRGQQVTLSCSPISGHRSVSWYQQTPGQGLQFLFEYFSETQRNKGNFPGRFSGRQFSNSRSEMNVSTLELGDSALYLCASSSEGAGNTEAFFGQGTRLTVV.

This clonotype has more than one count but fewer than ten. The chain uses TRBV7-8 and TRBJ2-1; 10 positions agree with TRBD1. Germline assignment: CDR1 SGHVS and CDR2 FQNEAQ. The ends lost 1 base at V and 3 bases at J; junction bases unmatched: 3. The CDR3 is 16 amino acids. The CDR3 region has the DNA TGTGCCAGCAGCTTAGTCCGGGACAGGGGCTACAATGAGCAGTTCTTC. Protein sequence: CASSLVRDRGYNEQFF.

CDR3 residues: CASSALRGNEQFF. The DNA of the CDR3 is TGTGCCAGCTCGGCCCTCAGGGGGAATGAGCAGTTCTTC. The rearrangement uses TRBV19 and TRBJ2-1; 7 nucleotides agree with TRBD1. Germline values: CDR1 LNHDA, CDR2 SQIVND (reference sequence). The CDR3 totals 13 residues. The junction had 9 bases not matched to a gene; V was cut back by 9 bases and J by 7 bases.

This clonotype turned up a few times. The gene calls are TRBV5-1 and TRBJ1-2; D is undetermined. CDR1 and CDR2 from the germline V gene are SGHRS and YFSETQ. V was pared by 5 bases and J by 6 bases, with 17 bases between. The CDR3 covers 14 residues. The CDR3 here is CASRRLAGEDGYTF. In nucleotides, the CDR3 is TGCGCCAGCAGACGCCTAGCCGGGGAGGATGGCTACACCTTC. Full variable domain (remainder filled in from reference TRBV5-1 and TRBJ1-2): KAGVTQTPRYLIKTRGQQVTLSCSPISGHRSVSWYQQTPGQGLQFLFEYFSETQRNKGNFPGRFSGRQFSNSRSEMNVSTLELGDSALYLCASRRLAGEDGYTFGSGTRLTVV.

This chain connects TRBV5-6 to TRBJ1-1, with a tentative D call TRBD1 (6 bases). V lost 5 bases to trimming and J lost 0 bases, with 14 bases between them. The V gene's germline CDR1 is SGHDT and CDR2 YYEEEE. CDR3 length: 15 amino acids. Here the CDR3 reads CASSPGGAMNTEAFF. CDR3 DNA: TGTGCCAGCAGTCCTGGGGGCGCCATGAACACTGAAGCTTTCTTT.

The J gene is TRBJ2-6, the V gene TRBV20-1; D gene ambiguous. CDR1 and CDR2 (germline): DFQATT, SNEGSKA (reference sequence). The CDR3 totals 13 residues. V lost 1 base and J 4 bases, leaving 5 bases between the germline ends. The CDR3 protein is CSARGAGANVLTF. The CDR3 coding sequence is TGCAGTGCTAGAGGGGCAGGGGCCAACGTCCTGACTTTC.

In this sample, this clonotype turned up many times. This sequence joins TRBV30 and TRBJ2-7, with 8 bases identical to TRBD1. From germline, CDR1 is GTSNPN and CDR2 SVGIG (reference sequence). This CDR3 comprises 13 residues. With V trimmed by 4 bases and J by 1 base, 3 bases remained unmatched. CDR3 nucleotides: TGTGCCTGGAAGACAGGGGTTTCCTACGAGCAGTACTTC. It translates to CAWKTGVSYEQYF. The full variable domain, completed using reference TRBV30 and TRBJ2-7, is SQTIHQWPATLVQPVGSPLSLECTVEGTSNPNLYWYRQAAGRGLQLLFYSVGIGQISSEVPQNLSASRPQDRQFILSSKKLLLSDSGFYLCAWKTGVSYEQYFGPGTRLTVT.

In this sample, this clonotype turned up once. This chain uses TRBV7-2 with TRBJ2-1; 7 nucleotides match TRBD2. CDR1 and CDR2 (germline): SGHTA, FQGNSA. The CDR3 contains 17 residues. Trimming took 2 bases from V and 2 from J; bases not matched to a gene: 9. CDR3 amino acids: CASSLPPAGDPYNEQFF. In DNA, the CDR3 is TGTGCCAGCAGCTTACCCCCCGCGGGGGATCCCTACAATGAGCAGTTCTTC. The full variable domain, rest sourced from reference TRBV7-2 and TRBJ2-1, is GAGVSQSPSNKVTEKGKDVELRCDPISGHTALYWYRQSLGQGLEFLIYFQGNSAPDKSGLPSDRFSAERTGGSVSTLTIQRTQQEDSAVYLCASSLPPAGDPYNEQFFGPGTRLTVL.

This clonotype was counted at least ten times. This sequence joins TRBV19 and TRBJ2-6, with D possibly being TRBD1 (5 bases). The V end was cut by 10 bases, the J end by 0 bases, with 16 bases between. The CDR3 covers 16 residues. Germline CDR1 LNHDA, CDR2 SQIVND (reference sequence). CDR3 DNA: TGTGCCACCCAGTTTGGGGCCCCCTCTGGGGCCAACGTCCTGACTTTC. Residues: CATQFGAPSGANVLTF. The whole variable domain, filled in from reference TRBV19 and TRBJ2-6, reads DGGITQSPKYLFRKEGQNVTLSCEQNLNHDAMYWYRQDPGQGLRLIYYSQIVNDFQKGDIAEGYSVSREKKESFPLTVTSAQKNPTAFYLCATQFGAPSGANVLTFGAGSRLTVL.

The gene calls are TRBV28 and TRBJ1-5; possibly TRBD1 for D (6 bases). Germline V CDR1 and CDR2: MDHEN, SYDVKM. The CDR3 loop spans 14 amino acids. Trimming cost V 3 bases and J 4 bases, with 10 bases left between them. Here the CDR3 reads CASSFIQGNQPQHF. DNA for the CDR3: TGTGCCAGCAGTTTTATACAGGGTAATCAGCCCCAGCATTTT.

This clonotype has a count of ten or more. The CDR3 here is CSVRSMNTEAFF. The DNA for the CDR3 is TGCAGCGTTAGGAGCATGAACACTGAAGCTTTCTTT. The gene calls are TRBV29-1 and TRBJ1-1; D ambiguous. Per the germline V gene, CDR1 is SQVTM and CDR2 is ANQGSEA. The length of the CDR3 is 12 residues. V lost 5 bases and J 0 bases, leaving 7 bases between the germline ends.

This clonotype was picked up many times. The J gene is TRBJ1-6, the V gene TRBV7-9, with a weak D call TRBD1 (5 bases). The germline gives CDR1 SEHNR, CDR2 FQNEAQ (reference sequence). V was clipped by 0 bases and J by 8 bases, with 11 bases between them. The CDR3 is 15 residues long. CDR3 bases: TGTGCCAGCAGCTTAGCGCCAGGGACCCATTCACCCCTCCACTTT. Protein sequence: CASSLAPGTHSPLHF.